These 10 T cell receptor beta chains share one sample of origin, sequenced in a study of blood T cell repertoires in COVID-19. Method: immunoSEQ multiplex PCR; TCRdb's copy keeps in-frame clones and lacks some. The profile shows about 220,000 clones, approximately 85% of them singletons. The sequenced sample was peripheral blood. Receptors originate from a woman in her 70s with COVID-19, enrolled during active disease.

J is TRBJ1-3 and V is TRBV19; no definite D call. CDR3 length equals 15 residues. The V gene lost 1 base and the J gene lost 0 bases, with 7 bases spanning the gap. Germline V gene data show CDR1 as LNHDA and CDR2 as SQIVND (reference sequence). CDR3 region: CASSIGGSSGNTIYF. The DNA of the CDR3 is TGTGCCAGTAGTATAGGAGGCAGCTCTGGAAACACCATATATTTT.

The chain employs TRBV19 and TRBJ1-1; no clear D. The CDR3 is made up of 13 amino acids. With 7 bases removed from V and 1 base from J, the gap between germline ends came to 10 bases. CDR1 and CDR2 from the germline V gene are LNHDA and SQIVND (reference sequence). The CDR3: CASTTFANTEAFF. The CDR3 DNA follows: TGTGCCAGTACGACATTCGCGAACACTGAAGCTTTCTTT.

The chain uses TRBV4-3 and TRBJ2-3, with 9 bases aligning to TRBD1. V dropped 4 bases and J dropped 2; count of bases not matched to a gene: 4. The CDR3 is 15 residues long. Germline V gene data show CDR1 as LGHNA and CDR2 as YSLEER. CDR3 coding DNA: TGCGCCAGCAGCCCCGGGACAGGGTACACAGATACGCAGTATTTT. It yields the protein CASSPGTGYTDTQYF.

This clone was detected a few times. This chain connects TRBV10-2 to TRBJ1-2; a possible D gene is TRBD1 (6 bases). CDR3 length: 18 residues. The V and J ends lost 2 bases and 1 base respectively, with 20 bases between them. Germline-derived CDR1 and CDR2 are WSHSY and SAAADI. This chain's CDR3 is CASSEDLGTPNYNYGYTF. The CDR3 DNA is TGCGCCAGCAGTGAGGACTTAGGGACACCGAACTATAACTATGGCTACACCTTC.

This chain joins TRBV6-5 and TRBJ1-4; D is uncertain. Trimming cost V 6 bases and J 8 bases, with 16 bases left between them. There are 14 residues in the CDR3. The V gene's germline CDR1 is MNHEY and CDR2 SVGAGI. Written as DNA, the CDR3 is TGTGCCAGCAGAACCGGAGGGAATGGCGAAAAACTGTTTTTT. Translation gives CASRTGGNGEKLFF.

This clone turned up a few times. J is TRBJ2-7 and V is TRBV12-3 or TRBV12-4, with a tentative D call TRBD1 (5 bases). Between the trimmed V and J ends, which lost 2 bases and 5 bases, there was a span of 7 bases. The CDR3 runs 12 residues. Here the CDR3 DNA reads TGTGCCAGCAGTTTACTCAGGGACGAGCAGTACTTC. Protein: CASSLLRDEQYF.

This clone has only one observation. CDR3 residues: CASSTGGRQGSTDTQYF. The CDR3 DNA reads TGTGCCAGCAGCACTGGTGGGAGGCAAGGTAGCACAGATACGCAGTATTTT. The gene calls are TRBV5-4 and TRBJ2-3, with a tentative D call TRBD2 (6 bases). The CDR3 spans 17 residues. Per the germline V gene, CDR1 is SGHNT and CDR2 is YYREEE (reference sequence). Trimming stripped 4 bases from V and 0 bases from J, with 18 bases between. Full variable domain (outside the CDR3, taken from reference TRBV5-4 and TRBJ2-3): ETGVTQSPTHLIKTRGQQVTLRCSSQSGHNTVSWYQQALGQGPQFIFQYYREEENGRGNFPPRFSGLQFPNYSSELNVNALELDDSALYLCASSTGGRQGSTDTQYFGPGTRLTVL.

The V gene is TRBV4-1, the J gene TRBJ2-7, with 8 bases aligning to TRBD1. After removal of 4 bases from V and 1 base from J, the junction contained 9 bases not matched to a gene. CDR1 is MGHRA and CDR2 is YSYEKL in the germline V gene. The CDR3 is made up of 16 amino acids. CDR3 bases: TGCGCCAGCAGCCCCCAGGACAGGGTGCGTTCCTACGAGCAGTACTTC. Translated, it gives CASSPQDRVRSYEQYF.

The gene calls are TRBV6-2 or TRBV6-3 and TRBJ2-2; 11 bases agree with TRBD2. CDR1 is MNHEY and CDR2 is SVGEGT in the germline V gene. This CDR3 has 16 residues. J was trimmed by 2 bases and V by 4 bases; bases with no gene match: 3. The CDR3 loop is CASSSGLAGNTGELFF. CDR3 coding DNA: TGTGCCAGCAGTTCAGGACTAGCGGGTAACACCGGGGAGCTGTTTTTT.

The rearrangement uses TRBV19 and TRBJ2-7; D uncertain. The CDR3 consists of 11 residues. Trimming left V 3 bases short and J 6 bases short, with 6 bases between. Germline V CDR1 and CDR2: LNHDA, SQIVND (reference sequence). CDR3 region: CASSMRGEQYF. CDR3 DNA: TGTGCCAGTAGTATGAGAGGCGAGCAGTACTTC. Together with reference TRBV19 and TRBJ2-7, the CDR3 gives the full variable domain: DGGITQSPKYLFRKEGQNVTLSCEQNLNHDAMYWYRQDPGQGLRLIYYSQIVNDFQKGDIAEGYSVSREKKESFPLTVTSAQKNPTAFYLCASSMRGEQYFGPGTRLTVT.